The T cell receptor beta chain under discussion was sequenced for a study of T cell responses to AZD1222 COVID-19 vaccine. CDR1 is MGHRA, CDR2 YSYEKL, per germline. CDR3 length: 14 amino acids. V lost 1 base and J lost 8, with 9 bases in between. Method: immunoSEQ multiplex PCR; TCRdb's copy keeps in-frame clones and lacks some. Of 100,000 to 150,000 clones listed, approximately 86% are singletons. This clone was picked up one time. The receptor was derived from an adult in good health. This specimen consisted of peripheral blood, obtained on day 0 of AZD1222 vaccination. The rearrangement links TRBV4-1 to TRBJ1-6; a weak D match, TRBD1 (5 bases). CDR3 amino acids: CASSQGRDDSPLHF. The CDR3 nucleotides are TGCGCCAGCAGCCAAGGGCGGGACGATTCACCCCTCCACTTT.